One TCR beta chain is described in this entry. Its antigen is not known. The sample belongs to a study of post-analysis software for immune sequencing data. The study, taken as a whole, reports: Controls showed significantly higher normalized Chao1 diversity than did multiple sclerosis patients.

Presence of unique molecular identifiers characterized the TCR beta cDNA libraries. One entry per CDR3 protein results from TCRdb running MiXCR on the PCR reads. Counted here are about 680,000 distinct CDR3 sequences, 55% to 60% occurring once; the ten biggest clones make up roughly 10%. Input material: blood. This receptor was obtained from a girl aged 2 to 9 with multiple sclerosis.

The CDR3 bases are TGTGCCAGCAGCGTCCCGGGGGCTGATACGCAGTATTTT. Amino acids: CASSVPGADTQYF. The genes are TRBV5-4 and TRBJ2-3; D tentatively fits TRBD1 or TRBD2 (6 bases each). Trimming removed 4 bases at V and 6 bases at J, with 12 bases between. Germline assignment: CDR1 SGHNT and CDR2 YYREEE (reference sequence). The CDR3 consists of 13 residues.